These 12 T cell receptor beta chains were sequenced from one sample in a study of T-cell reconstitution after alpha-beta-depleted transplantation in children. As it was prepared, the TCRbeta library received unique molecular identifiers. TCRdb passed the PCR reads through MiXCR, listing each CDR3 protein once. The sample carries just under 550,000 distinct CDR3 sequences, about 16% recorded once. The starting material was PBMCs from the stem cell graft donor, obtained from the stem cell graft. These receptors came from a human donor who donated a stem cell graft to a child with acute lymphoblastic leukemia.

The genes are TRBV3-1 and TRBJ2-7; the match to TRBD2 covers 10 bases. Germline assignment: CDR1 LGHDT and CDR2 YNNKEL (reference sequence). After removal of 0 bases from V and 3 bases from J, the junction contained 5 bases not matched to a gene. The CDR3 is 16 amino acids. CDR3 region: CASSQDLAGDRYEQYF. Here the CDR3 DNA reads TGTGCCAGCAGCCAAGATCTAGCGGGAGATCGCTACGAGCAGTACTTC.

This clonotype has a handful of counts. Written as DNA, the CDR3 is TGTGCCAGCAGCGTAGAAGCGGGAGCTGATACGCAGTATTTT. Translated: CASSVEAGADTQYF. The genes are TRBV9 and TRBJ2-3, with 8 bases aligning to TRBD2. J was trimmed by 6 bases and V by 0 bases; bases with no gene match: 3. The CDR3 has 14 amino acids. Looked up from germline, CDR1 is SGDLS and CDR2 is YYNGEE.

The J gene is TRBJ2-1, the V gene TRBV7-9, with D possibly called TRBD1 or TRBD2 (5 bases each). The CDR3 covers 15 residues. Germline values: CDR1 SEHNR, CDR2 FQNEAQ (reference sequence). V lost 3 bases and J 8 bases, leaving 17 bases between the germline ends. The CDR3 bases are TGTGCCAGCAGCTTTCCAGGCCGGGGCCCCGATGAGCAGTTCTTC. Amino acid sequence: CASSFPGRGPDEQFF.

This clonotype turned up a few times. V usage is TRBV5-1 and J usage is TRBJ2-3; no reliable D call. Germline CDR1 and CDR2: SGHRS and YFSETQ. Trimming cost V 7 bases and J 4 bases, with 16 bases left between them. This CDR3 contains 14 residues. The CDR3 region is CASGSPARPDTQYF. CDR3 sequence (DNA): TGCGCCAGCGGGTCCCCTGCTCGGCCAGATACGCAGTATTTT.

This sequence joins TRBV5-6 and TRBJ2-5; D might be TRBD2 (5 bases). V dropped 0 bases and J dropped 2 bases, with 17 bases sitting between them. This CDR3 has 17 amino acids. Looked up from germline, CDR1 is SGHDT and CDR2 is YYEEEE. The CDR3 bases are TGTGCCAGCAGCTTGGATCCGGGGATGAGGGCACAAGAGACCCAGTACTTC. This gives the protein CASSLDPGMRAQETQYF.

The J gene is TRBJ2-1, the V gene TRBV7-6, with D possibly TRBD2 on 5 matching bases. The germline gives CDR1 SGHVS, CDR2 FNYEAQ. V was pared by 3 bases and J by 8 bases, with 11 bases between. The CDR3 sequence is 13 residues long. The CDR3 loop reads CASSLADSHEQFF. The DNA of the CDR3 is TGTGCCAGCAGCTTGGCGGACTCTCATGAGCAGTTCTTC.

The chain joins TRBV20-1 to TRBJ2-7; no clear D. The length of the CDR3 is 13 residues. Germline values: CDR1 DFQATT, CDR2 SNEGSKA (reference sequence). V was trimmed by 5 bases and J by 2 bases, leaving 13 bases between them. The CDR3 sequence is CSASSLIAYEQYF. The CDR3 bases are TGCAGTGCTTCCTCCCTAATAGCCTACGAGCAGTACTTC.

This clonotype was detected only a few times. The rearrangement joins TRBV5-1 to TRBJ1-6; D is possibly TRBD1 (5 bases). This CDR3 is built from 13 residues. Trimming left V 7 bases short and J 8 bases short, with 13 bases between. Germline-derived CDR1 and CDR2 are SGHRS and YFSETQ. The DNA of the CDR3 is TGCGCCAGCCACGGGACGGGCGATTCACCCCTCCACTTT. This sequence encodes CASHGTGDSPLHF. Looking up the rest from reference TRBV5-1 and TRBJ1-6 gives the full variable domain: KAGVTQTPRYLIKTRGQQVTLSCSPISGHRSVSWYQQTPGQGLQFLFEYFSETQRNKGNFPGRFSGRQFSNSRSEMNVSTLELGDSALYLCASHGTGDSPLHFGNGTRLTVT.

The chain joins TRBV7-3 to TRBJ1-1; D possibly corresponds to TRBD1 (5 bases). CDR3 length: 15 residues. V lost 3 bases and J lost 10, with 21 bases in between. The germline V gene encodes CDR1 SGHTA and CDR2 FQGTGA. The CDR3 sequence is CASSLGGGSGIAAFF. CDR3 coding DNA: TGTGCCAGCAGCTTGGGGGGGGGGTCAGGCATTGCAGCTTTCTTT.

This clonotype was counted a few times. The chain combines TRBV3-1 with TRBJ2-2, with 9 bases matching TRBD2. The CDR3 is 15 residues long. CDR1 is LGHDT and CDR2 is YNNKEL in the germline V gene (reference sequence). V dropped 6 bases and J dropped 4; count of bases not matched to a gene: 6. DNA for the CDR3: TGTGCCAGCAGGGCGGGAGGGCCGGGCACCGGGGAGCTGTTTTTT. Amino acid sequence: CASRAGGPGTGELFF.

This clonotype was recorded a few times. V is TRBV6-5 and J is TRBJ1-1; D may be TRBD1 (6 bases). From germline, CDR1 is MNHEY and CDR2 SVGAGI. CDR3 length: 14 amino acids. V was trimmed by 3 bases and J by 1 base, leaving 9 bases between them. DNA of the CDR3: TGTGCCAGCAGTTATCAGACAGGGAACACTGAAGCTTTCTTT. Amino acid sequence: CASSYQTGNTEAFF.

The genes are TRBV27 and TRBJ2-2; D possibly uses TRBD1 or TRBD2 (5 bases each). Germline V CDR1 and CDR2: MNHEY, SMNVEV (reference sequence). This CDR3 contains 13 residues. Trimming pared 3 bases from V and 7 bases from J, leaving 9 bases between. As DNA, the CDR3 is TGTGCCAGCAGTTTGACTGGGGGCGGGGAGCTGTTTTTT. It translates to CASSLTGGGELFF.